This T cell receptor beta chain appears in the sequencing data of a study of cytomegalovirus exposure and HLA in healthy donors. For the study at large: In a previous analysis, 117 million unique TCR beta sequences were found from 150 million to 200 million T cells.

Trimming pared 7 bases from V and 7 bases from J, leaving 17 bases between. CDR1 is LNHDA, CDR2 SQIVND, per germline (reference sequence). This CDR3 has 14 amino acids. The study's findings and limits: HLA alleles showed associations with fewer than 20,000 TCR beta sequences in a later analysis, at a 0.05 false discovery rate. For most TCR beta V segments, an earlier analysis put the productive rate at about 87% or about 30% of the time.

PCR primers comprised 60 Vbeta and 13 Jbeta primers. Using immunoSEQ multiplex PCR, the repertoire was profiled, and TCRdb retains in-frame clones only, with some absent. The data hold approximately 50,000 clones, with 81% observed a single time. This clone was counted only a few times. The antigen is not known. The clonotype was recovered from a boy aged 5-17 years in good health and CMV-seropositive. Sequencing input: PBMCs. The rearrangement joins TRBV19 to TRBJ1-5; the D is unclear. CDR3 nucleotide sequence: TGTGCCAGTACCTCTATCCCCGGTGCGCAGCCCCAGCATTTT. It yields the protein CASTSIPGAQPQHF.